Here is one TCR beta chain with its context. Researchers reported sorting CD4+ naive, central memory, regulatory and stem cell-like memory cells via CD45RO/CCR7/CD25/CD127/CD95/CD27. Trimming took 4 bases from V and 7 from J; bases not matched to a gene: 8. Germline V gene sequence: CDR1 MDHEN, CDR2 SYDVKM. The CDR3 contains 15 residues. This entry comes from a study of beta chain features in type 1 diabetes. The isolated RNA, all of it, was reverse transcribed, so expressed TCRB transcripts were what got sequenced. Some clones are missing from TCRdb's copy, which holds only in-frame ones; the method was immunoSEQ multiplex PCR. The data hold about 900,000 clones, with 15% to 20% observed a single time.

The chain joins TRBV28 to TRBJ2-2; 8 nucleotides match TRBD1. This receptor was identified in a woman aged 18-30 years in good health. Sequencing was performed on naive CD4+ T cells from blood. The CDR3 coding sequence is TGTGCCAGCAGTTCACCGGACAGGGTTTACGGGGAGCTGTTTTTT. Protein product: CASSSPDRVYGELFF.